This T cell receptor (beta chain) was identified in a study of shared clonotypes between healthy human individuals. Germline lookup yields CDR1 MDHEN and CDR2 SYDVKM. The length of the CDR3 is 16 residues. V was pared by 6 bases and J by 4 bases, with 19 bases between. Cells designated naive CD8 were CD45RO-negative and were positively selected for CCR7, with terminally differentiated effector memory CD45RA+ cells excluded. Assay: immunoSEQ multiplex PCR; the TCRdb copy retains only in-frame clones and omits some. This sample has hundreds of thousands of clones, with approximately 92% found just once.

Sequenced input: naive CD8+ T cells sorted from blood. The gene calls are TRBV28 and TRBJ2-1; D possibly corresponds to TRBD2 (5 bases). The TCR sequence derives from a man aged 30-40 years in good health. The CDR3 coding sequence is TGTGCCAGCAGGCCCCGCCGGGGAATCCATTACAATGAGCAGTTCTTC. Its protein is CASRPRRGIHYNEQFF.